This T cell receptor beta chain was captured in a study of T cells in Graves' hyperthyroidism and ophthalmopathy. Overall study findings and caveats: Peripheral blood also featured most of the thyroid clonotypes expanded above 0.001.

This clonotype has a handful of counts. What it recognizes is unknown. The length of the CDR3 is 17 residues. V shed 3 bases, J shed 6 bases, and the junction held 10 bases outside the gene matches. In patients aged 18 to 65, hyperthyroidism was newly diagnosed, with duration under 2 months. RNA transcripts yielded amplified TCR beta CDR3 regions. In the first-round RT-PCR of the TCR CDR3, the HTBI primer set was used. TCRdb ran MiXCR on the multiplex PCR reads and lists one entry per CDR3 protein. The sample has almost 600,000 distinct CDR3 sequences, about 15% seen once. The sequence derives from a woman aged 25-40 years with Graves' hyperthyroidism that later progressed to Graves' ophthalmopathy. The sample comprised blood. The V call is TRBV12-3 or TRBV12-4, the J call TRBJ2-7, with TRBD2 matching over 14 bases. Here the CDR3 reads CASSFSGTGLAGGEQYF. The CDR3 DNA reads TGTGCCAGCAGTTTTTCCGGGACCGGACTAGCGGGAGGCGAGCAGTACTTC.